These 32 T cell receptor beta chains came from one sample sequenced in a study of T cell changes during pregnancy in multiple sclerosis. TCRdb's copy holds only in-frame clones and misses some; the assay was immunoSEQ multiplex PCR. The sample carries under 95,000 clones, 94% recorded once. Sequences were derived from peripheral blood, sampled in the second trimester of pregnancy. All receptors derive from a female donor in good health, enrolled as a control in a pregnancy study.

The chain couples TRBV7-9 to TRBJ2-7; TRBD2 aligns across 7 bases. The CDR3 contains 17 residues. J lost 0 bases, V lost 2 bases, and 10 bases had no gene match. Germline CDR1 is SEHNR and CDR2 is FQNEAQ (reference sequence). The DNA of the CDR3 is TGTGCCAGCAGCTTATCCGGGGGGACCCCAAGCTCCTACGAGCAGTACTTC. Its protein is CASSLSGGTPSSYEQYF.

CDR3 coding DNA: TGTGCCAGCACCCCGGGTTCCTCCTCCTACGAGCAGTACTTC. This gives the protein CASTPGSSSYEQYF. The chain employs TRBV2 and TRBJ2-7; D remains unclear. The ends were cut back, 7 bases at V and 0 bases at J, with 13 bases in the middle. Germline CDR1 and CDR2: SNHLY and FYNNEI. The length of the CDR3 is 14 residues.

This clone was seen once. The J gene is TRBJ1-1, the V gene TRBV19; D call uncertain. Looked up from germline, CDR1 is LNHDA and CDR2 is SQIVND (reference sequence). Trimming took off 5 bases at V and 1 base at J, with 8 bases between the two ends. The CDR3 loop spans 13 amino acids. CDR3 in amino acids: CASSFVRNTEAFF. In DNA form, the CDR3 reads TGTGCCAGTAGTTTCGTTCGGAACACTGAAGCTTTCTTT.

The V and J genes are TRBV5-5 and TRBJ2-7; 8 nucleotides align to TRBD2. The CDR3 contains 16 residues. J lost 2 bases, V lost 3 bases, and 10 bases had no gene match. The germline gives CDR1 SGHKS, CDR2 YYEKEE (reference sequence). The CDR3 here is CASSSTSATITYEQYF. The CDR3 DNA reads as TGTGCCAGCAGCTCGACTAGCGCCACGATTACCTACGAGCAGTACTTC.

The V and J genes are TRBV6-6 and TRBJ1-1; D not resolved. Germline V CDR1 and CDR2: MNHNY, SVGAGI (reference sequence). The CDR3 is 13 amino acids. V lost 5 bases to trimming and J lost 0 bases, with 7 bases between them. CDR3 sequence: CASSQLMNTEAFF. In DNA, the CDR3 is TGTGCCAGCAGTCAACTTATGAACACTGAAGCTTTCTTT.

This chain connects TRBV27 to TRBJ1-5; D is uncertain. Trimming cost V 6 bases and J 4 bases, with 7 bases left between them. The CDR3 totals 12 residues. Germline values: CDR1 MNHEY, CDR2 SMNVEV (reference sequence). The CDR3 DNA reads TGTGCCAGCAGATCTCTTAATCAGCCCCAGCATTTT. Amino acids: CASRSLNQPQHF.

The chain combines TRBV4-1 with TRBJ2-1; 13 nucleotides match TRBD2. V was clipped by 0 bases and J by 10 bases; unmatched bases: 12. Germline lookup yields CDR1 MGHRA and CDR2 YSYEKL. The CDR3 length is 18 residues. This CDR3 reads CASSQETGTSGAYGEQFF. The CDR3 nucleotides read TGCGCCAGCAGCCAAGAGACAGGGACTAGCGGGGCCTACGGAGAGCAGTTCTTC.

For the CDR3, the DNA is TGCGCCACCGGGACAGGGGGGAACACCGGGGAGCTGTTTTTT. It specifies CATGTGGNTGELFF. The rearrangement uses TRBV5-1 and TRBJ2-2; 11 bases align to TRBD1. This CDR3 spans 14 amino acids. Germline V gives CDR1 SGHRS, CDR2 YFSETQ. With V trimmed by 9 bases and J by 1 base, 2 bases remained unmatched.

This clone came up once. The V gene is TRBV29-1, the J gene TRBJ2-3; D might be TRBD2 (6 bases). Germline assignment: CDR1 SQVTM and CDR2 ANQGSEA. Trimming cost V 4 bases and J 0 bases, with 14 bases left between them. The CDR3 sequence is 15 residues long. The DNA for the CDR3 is TGCAGCGTTGTAATAGGGAGGCCCAGCACAGATACGCAGTATTTT. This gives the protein CSVVIGRPSTDTQYF.

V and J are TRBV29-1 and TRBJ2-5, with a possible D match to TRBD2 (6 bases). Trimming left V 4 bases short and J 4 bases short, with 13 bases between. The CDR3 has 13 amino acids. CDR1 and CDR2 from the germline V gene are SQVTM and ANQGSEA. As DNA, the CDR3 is TGCAGCGTTGCTGCGGGGCTCGGAGAGACCCAGTACTTC. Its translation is CSVAAGLGETQYF.

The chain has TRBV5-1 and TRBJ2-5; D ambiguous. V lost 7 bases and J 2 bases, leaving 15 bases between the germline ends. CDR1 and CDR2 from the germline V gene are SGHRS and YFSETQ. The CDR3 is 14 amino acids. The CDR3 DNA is TGCGCCAGCCAAGCTATCCCCGCACAAGAGACCCAGTACTTC. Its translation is CASQAIPAQETQYF.

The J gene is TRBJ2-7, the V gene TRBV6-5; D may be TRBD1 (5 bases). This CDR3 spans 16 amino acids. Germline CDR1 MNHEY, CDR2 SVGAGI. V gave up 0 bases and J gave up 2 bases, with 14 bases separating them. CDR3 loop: CASSYSAGSVTYEQYF. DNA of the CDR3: TGTGCCAGCAGTTACTCGGCAGGGTCGGTCACCTACGAGCAGTACTTC.

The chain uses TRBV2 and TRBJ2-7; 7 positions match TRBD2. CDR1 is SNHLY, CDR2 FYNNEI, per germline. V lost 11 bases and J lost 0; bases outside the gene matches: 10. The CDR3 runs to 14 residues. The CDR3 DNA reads TGTGCCTGTAAACCCGGGACTAACTCCTACGAGCAGTACTTC. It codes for CACKPGTNSYEQYF.

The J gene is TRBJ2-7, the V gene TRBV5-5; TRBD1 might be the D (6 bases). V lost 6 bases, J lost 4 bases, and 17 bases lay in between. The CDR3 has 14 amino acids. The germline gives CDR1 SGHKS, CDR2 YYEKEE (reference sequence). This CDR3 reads CASTPLTGSYEQYF. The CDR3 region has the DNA TGTGCCAGCACGCCACTCACAGGGTCTTACGAGCAGTACTTC.

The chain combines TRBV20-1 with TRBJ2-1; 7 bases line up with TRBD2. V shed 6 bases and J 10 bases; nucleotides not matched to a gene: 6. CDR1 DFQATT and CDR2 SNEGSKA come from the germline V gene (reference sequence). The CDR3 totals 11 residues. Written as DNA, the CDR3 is TGCAGTGCCACTACTAGCGTCGAGCAGTTCTTC. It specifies CSATTSVEQFF.

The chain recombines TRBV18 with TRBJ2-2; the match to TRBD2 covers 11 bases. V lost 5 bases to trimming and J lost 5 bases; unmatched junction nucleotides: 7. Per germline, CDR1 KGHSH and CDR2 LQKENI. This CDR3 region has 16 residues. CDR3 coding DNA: TGTGCCAGCTCAGCCATACTAGCGGGAGTAACCGGGGAGCTGTTTTTT. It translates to CASSAILAGVTGELFF.

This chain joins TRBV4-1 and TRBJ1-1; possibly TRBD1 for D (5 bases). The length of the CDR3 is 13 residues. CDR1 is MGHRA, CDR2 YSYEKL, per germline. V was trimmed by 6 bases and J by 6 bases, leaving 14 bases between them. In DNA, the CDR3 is TGCGCCAGCAGTCAGACCCGGGACTCTGAAGCTTTCTTT. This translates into CASSQTRDSEAFF.

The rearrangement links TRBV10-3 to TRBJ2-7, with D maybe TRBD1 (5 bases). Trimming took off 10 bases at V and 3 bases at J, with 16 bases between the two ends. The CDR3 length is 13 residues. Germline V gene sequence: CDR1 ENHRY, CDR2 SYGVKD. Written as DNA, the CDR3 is TGTGCCACCAAGGGGTGGACGGACTACGAGCAGTACTTC. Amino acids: CATKGWTDYEQYF.

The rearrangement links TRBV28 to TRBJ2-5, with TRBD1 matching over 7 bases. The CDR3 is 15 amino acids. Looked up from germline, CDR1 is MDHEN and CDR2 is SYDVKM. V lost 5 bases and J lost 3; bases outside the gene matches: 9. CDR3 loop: CASSEGTAQKETQYF. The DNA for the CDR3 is TGTGCCAGCAGTGAGGGGACAGCGCAAAAAGAGACCCAGTACTTC.

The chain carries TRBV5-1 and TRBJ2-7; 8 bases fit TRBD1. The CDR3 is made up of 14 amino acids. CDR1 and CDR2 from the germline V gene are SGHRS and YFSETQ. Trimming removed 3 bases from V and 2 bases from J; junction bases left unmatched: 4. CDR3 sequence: CASSSPGGPYEQYF. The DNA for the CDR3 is TGCGCCAGCAGCTCCCCAGGGGGCCCCTACGAGCAGTACTTC.

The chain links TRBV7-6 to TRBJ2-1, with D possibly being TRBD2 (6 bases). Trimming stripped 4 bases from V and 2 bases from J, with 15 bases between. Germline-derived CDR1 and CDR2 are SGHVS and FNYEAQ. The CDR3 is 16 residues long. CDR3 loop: CASSSLQGGAYNEQFF. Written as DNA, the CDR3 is TGTGCCAGCAGCTCATTGCAGGGAGGAGCCTACAATGAGCAGTTCTTC.

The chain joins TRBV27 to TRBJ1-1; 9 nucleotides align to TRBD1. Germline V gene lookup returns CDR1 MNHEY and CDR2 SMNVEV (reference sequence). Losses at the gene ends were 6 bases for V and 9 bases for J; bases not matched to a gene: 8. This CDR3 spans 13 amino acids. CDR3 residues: CASRAIQGAKAFF. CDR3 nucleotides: TGTGCCAGCAGGGCGATACAGGGGGCAAAAGCTTTCTTT.

The CDR3 sequence is CASIQQGGQQPQHF. Written as DNA, the CDR3 is TGTGCCAGCATCCAACAAGGGGGACAACAGCCCCAGCATTTT. The chain uses TRBV28 and TRBJ1-5, with D maybe TRBD1 (6 bases). Germline-derived CDR1 and CDR2 are MDHEN and SYDVKM. The V gene lost 7 bases and the J gene lost 7 bases, with 17 bases spanning the gap. This CDR3 spans 14 amino acids.

The CDR3 protein is CASSHMDRGNTEAFF. CDR3 sequence (DNA): TGTGCCAGCTCACATATGGACAGGGGGAACACTGAAGCTTTCTTT. This sequence joins TRBV18 and TRBJ1-1, with 9 positions matching TRBD1. The V segment lost 4 bases and the J segment 1 base; nucleotides outside the gene matches: 4. Germline values: CDR1 KGHSH, CDR2 LQKENI. The CDR3 has 15 amino acids.

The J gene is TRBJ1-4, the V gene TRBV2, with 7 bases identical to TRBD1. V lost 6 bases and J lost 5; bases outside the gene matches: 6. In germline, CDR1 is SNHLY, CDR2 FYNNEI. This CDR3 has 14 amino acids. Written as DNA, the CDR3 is TGTGCCAGCAGGGGGGGACAGAACAATGAAAAACTGTTTTTT. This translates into CASRGGQNNEKLFF.

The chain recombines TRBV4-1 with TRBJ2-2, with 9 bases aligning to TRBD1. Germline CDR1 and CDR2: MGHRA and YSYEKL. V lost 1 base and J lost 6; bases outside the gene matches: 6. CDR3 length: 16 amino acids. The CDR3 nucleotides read TGCGCCAGCAGCCAAGTGAGGACAGGGGTCCCCGGGGAGCTGTTTTTT. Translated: CASSQVRTGVPGELFF.

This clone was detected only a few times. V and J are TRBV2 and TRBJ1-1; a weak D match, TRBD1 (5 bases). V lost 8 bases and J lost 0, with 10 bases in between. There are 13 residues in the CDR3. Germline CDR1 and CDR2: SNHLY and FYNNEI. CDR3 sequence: CASLQVLNTEAFF. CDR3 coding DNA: TGTGCCAGCCTACAGGTTTTGAACACTGAAGCTTTCTTT.

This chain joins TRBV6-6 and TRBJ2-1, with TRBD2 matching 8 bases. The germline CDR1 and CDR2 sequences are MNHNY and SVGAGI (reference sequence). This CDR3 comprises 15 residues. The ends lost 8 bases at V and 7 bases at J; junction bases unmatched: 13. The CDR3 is CASLNPGGRENEQFF. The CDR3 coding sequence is TGTGCCAGCTTAAACCCGGGGGGGCGCGAAAATGAGCAGTTCTTC.

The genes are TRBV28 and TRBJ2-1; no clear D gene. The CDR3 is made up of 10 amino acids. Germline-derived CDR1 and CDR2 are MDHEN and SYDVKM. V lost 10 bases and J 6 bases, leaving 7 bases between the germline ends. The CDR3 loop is CATRGNEQFF. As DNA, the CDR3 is TGTGCCACGAGAGGCAATGAGCAGTTCTTC. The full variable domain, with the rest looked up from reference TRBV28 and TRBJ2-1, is DVKVTQSSRYLVKRTGEKVFLECVQDMDHENMFWYRQDPGLGLRLIYFSYDVKMKEKGDIPEGYSVSREKKERFSLILESASTNQTSMYLCATRGNEQFFGPGTRLTVL.

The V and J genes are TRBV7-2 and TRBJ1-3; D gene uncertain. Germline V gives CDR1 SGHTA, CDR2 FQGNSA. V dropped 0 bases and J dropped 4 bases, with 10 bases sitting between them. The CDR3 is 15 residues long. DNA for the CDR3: TGTGCCAGCAGCTTAGCGAGGGTATCCGGAAACACCATATATTTT. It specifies CASSLARVSGNTIYF.

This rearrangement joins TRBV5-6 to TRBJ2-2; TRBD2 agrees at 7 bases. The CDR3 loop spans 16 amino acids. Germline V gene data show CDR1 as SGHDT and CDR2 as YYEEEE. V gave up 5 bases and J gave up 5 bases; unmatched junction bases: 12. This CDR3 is CASRLRASGATGELFF. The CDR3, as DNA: TGTGCCAGCAGACTACGGGCTAGCGGAGCTACCGGGGAGCTGTTTTTT.

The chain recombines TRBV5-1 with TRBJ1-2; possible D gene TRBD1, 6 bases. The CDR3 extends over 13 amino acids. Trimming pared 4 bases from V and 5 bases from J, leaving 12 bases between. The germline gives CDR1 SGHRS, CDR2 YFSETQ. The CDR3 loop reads CASSVDSPYGYTF. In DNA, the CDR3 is TGCGCCAGCAGCGTGGACAGTCCTTATGGCTACACCTTC.